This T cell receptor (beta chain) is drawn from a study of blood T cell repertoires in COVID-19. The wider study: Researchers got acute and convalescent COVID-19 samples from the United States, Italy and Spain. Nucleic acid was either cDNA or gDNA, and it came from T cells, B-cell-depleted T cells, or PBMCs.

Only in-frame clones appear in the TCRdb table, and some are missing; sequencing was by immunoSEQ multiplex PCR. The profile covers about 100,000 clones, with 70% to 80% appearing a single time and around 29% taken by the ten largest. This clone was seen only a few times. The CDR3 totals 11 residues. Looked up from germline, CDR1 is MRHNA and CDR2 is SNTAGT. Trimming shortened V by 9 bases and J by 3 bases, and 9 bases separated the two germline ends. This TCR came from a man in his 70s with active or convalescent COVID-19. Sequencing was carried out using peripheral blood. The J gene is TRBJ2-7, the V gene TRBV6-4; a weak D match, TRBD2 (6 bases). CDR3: CARGEDYEQYF. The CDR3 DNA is TGTGCCAGGGGGGAGGACTACGAGCAGTACTTC.